This T cell receptor beta chain was observed in a study of identical twins. This clonotype appeared a few times. Antigen specificity is unknown. Germline and junction disagree at one end, which may indicate a read error. TCRdb re-analysed the 5' RACE reads in MiXCR, keeping a single row per CDR3 protein. The sample includes some 730,000 distinct CDR3 sequences, over 15% of them seen just once. Whole-study findings and limits: Modelling underestimated the level of out-of-frame TCR alpha sharing observed in monozygotic twins.

This CDR3 region has 13 residues. Per the germline V gene, CDR1 is MNHNY and CDR2 is SVGAGI (reference sequence). These data were also filed under a second study, of T cells expressing NK-cell markers.

Sequencing input: PBMCs. V is TRBV6-6 and J is TRBJ1-2; a possible D gene is TRBD1 (6 bases). The TCR originated in a woman between 18 and 29 years old in good health. DNA of the CDR3: TGTGCCGGCAGGGGAGGGGGGGACTATGGCTACACCTTC. Residues: CAGRGGGDYGYTF.